The T cell receptor (beta chain) described here comes from a study of T cell responses to AZD1222 COVID-19 vaccine. Whole-study results and caveats: After two AZD1222 doses, spike-specific TCR breadth and depth rose versus day 0. Clonal diversity was possibly underestimated, and white British individuals and females predominated among donors. Vaccine-associated CD4 TCRs ranged over spike, dominating at 160-218 and 743-854.

TCRdb keeps only in-frame clones here, not all; method: immunoSEQ multiplex PCR. The sample yields tens of thousands of clones, 80% to 90% seen once. Concerning this clone itself: Its antigen remains unknown.

V lost 0 bases and J 7 bases, leaving 11 bases between the germline ends. The germline V gene encodes CDR1 SGHTS and CDR2 YDEGEE. The CDR3 spans 15 residues. The specimen comprised peripheral blood, sampled 28 days after the second AZD1222 dose. The clonotype was recovered from an adult who received the AZD1222 COVID-19 vaccine. This chain joins TRBV5-8 and TRBJ1-6; D perhaps matches TRBD1 (6 bases). The CDR3 DNA reads as TGTGCCAGCAGCTTGGGGAACAGGGTGAATTCACCCCTCCACTTT. Its protein product is CASSLGNRVNSPLHF.